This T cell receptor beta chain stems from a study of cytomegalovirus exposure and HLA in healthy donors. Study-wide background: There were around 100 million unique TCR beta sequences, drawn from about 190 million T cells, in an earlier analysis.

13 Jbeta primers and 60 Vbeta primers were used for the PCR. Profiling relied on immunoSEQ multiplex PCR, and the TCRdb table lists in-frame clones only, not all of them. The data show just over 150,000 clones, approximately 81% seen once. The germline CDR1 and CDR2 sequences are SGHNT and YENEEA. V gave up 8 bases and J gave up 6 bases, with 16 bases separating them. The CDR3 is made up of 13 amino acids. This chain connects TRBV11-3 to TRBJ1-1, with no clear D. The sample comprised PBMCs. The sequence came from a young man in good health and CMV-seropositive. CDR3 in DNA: TGTGCCAGCCAAGAGGCGGGTGGTGCTGAAGCTTTCTTT. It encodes CASQEAGGAEAFF.